This T cell receptor (beta chain) appears in the sequencing data of a study of blood T cell repertoires in COVID-19. The protocol was immunoSEQ multiplex PCR, while the TCRdb copy is restricted to in-frame clones and leaves out a portion. In the table there are about 39,000 clones, 75% to 90% of which are singletons. V was cut by 6 bases and J by 4 bases, with 15 bases left in between. CDR3 length: 13 residues. CDR1 and CDR2 from the germline V gene are SQVTM and ANQGSEA. The V and J genes are TRBV29-1 and TRBJ1-1; possible D gene TRBD1, 5 bases. The source of this sequence is a man between 50 and 59 years old with active or convalescent COVID-19. Sequencing used peripheral blood. The CDR3 DNA is TGCAGCGTCGAGGGGACTTCTGGCACTGAAGCTTTCTTT. Its translation: CSVEGTSGTEAFF.